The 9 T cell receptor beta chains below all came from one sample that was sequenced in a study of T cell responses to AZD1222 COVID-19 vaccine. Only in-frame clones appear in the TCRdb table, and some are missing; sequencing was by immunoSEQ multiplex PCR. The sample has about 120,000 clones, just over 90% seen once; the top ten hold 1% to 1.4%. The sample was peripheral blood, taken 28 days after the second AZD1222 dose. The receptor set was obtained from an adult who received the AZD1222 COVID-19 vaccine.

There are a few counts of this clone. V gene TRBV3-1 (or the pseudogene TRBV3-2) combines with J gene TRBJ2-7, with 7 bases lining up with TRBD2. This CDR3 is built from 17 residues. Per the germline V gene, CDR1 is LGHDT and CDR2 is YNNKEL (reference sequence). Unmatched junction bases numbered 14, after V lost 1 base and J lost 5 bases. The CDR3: CASSQGPTSSGINEQYF. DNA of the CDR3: TGTGCCAGCAGCCAAGGCCCGACTTCCAGCGGGATAAACGAGCAGTACTTC.

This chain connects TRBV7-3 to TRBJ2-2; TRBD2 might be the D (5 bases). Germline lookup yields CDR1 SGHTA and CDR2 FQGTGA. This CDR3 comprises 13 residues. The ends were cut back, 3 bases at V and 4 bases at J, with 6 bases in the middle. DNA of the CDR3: TGTGCCAGCAGCTTCGGACTCACCGGGGAGCTGTTTTTT. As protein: CASSFGLTGELFF.

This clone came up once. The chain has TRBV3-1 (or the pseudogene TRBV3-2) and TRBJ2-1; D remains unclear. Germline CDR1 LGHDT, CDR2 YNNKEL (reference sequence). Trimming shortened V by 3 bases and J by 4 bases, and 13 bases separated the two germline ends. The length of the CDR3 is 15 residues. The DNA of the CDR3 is TGTGCCAGCAGCCATGCCGGGTCCCGTTACAATGAGCAGTTCTTC. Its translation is CASSHAGSRYNEQFF.

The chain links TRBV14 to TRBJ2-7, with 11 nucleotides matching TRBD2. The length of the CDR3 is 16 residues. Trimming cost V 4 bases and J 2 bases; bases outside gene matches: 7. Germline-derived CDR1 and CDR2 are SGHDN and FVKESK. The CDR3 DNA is TGTGCCAGCAGCCCTCGGGGACTAGCGGCTACCTACGAGCAGTACTTC. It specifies CASSPRGLAATYEQYF.

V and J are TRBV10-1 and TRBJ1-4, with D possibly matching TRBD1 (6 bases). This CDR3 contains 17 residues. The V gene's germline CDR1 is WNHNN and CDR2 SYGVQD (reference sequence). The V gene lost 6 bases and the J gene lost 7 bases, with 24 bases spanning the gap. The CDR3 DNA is TGCGCCAGCAGAACCGAAAGTCCCAGGGGCAGCGGTGAAAAACTGTTTTTT. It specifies CASRTESPRGSGEKLFF.

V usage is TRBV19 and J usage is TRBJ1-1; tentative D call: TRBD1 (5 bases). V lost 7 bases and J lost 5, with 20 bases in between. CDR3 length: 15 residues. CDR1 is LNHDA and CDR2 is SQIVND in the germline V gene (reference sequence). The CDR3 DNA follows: TGTGCCAGTACAATGGAGGCAAACCGGGGGACTGAAGCTTTCTTT. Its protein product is CASTMEANRGTEAFF.

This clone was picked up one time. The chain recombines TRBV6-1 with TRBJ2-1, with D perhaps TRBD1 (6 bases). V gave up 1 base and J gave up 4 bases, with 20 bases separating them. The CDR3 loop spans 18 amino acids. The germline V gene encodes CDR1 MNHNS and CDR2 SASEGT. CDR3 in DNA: TGTGCCAGCAGTGAAGAGATAGGGGGACATAAATGGTACAATGAGCAGTTCTTC. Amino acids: CASSEEIGGHKWYNEQFF.

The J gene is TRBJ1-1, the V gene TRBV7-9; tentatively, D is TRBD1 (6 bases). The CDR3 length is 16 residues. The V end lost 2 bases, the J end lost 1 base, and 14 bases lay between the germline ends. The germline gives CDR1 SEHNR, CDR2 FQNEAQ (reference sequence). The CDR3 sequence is CASSLLGSRGNTEAFF. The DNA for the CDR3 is TGTGCCAGCAGCTTATTAGGTAGCAGGGGGAACACTGAAGCTTTCTTT.

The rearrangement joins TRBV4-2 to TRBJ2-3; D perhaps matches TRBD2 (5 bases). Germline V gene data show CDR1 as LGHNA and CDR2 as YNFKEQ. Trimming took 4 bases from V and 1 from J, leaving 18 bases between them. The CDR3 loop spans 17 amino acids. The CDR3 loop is CASSPKRGGFGTDTQYF. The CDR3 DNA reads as TGTGCCAGCAGCCCTAAACGGGGTGGATTCGGCACAGATACGCAGTATTTT.